This passage covers 23 T cell receptor beta chains from one sample sequenced in a study of blood T cell repertoires in COVID-19. The protocol was immunoSEQ multiplex PCR, while the TCRdb copy is restricted to in-frame clones and leaves out a portion. The data hold 130,000 to 150,000 clones, with about four fifths observed a single time. Sequences were obtained from peripheral blood. The source is a human donor with acute or convalescent COVID-19. The donor label of this sample is uncertain.

The V and J genes are TRBV10-3 and TRBJ1-2; no clear D. Per the germline V gene, CDR1 is ENHRY and CDR2 is SYGVKD. The germline V and J ends were trimmed by 8 bases and 7 bases, with 20 bases remaining between them. The CDR3 is 14 amino acids. CDR3 in amino acids: CAIDHGSNSGGYTF. In DNA form, the CDR3 reads TGTGCCATCGACCACGGCAGCAACTCGGGTGGCTACACCTTC.

This clone has only a few counts. Here the CDR3 DNA reads TGTGCCTGGAGTACTTACACCGGGGAGCTGTTTTTT. This sequence encodes CAWSTYTGELFF. This chain links TRBV30 with TRBJ2-2; D remains unclear. The V gene lost 2 bases and the J gene lost 3 bases, with 4 bases spanning the gap. The germline V gene encodes CDR1 GTSNPN and CDR2 SVGIG (reference sequence). CDR3 length: 12 amino acids.

The genes are TRBV2 and TRBJ2-3; 7 bases fit TRBD1. CDR3 length: 14 amino acids. The ends lost 7 bases at V and 4 bases at J; junction bases unmatched: 8. The germline gives CDR1 SNHLY, CDR2 FYNNEI. CDR3 sequence: CASIEGGAADTQYF. The CDR3 DNA sequence: TGTGCCAGCATAGAAGGGGGCGCCGCAGATACGCAGTATTTT.

The rearrangement uses TRBV19 and TRBJ1-1; D might be TRBD1 (6 bases). The V and J ends lost 5 bases and 1 base respectively, with 11 bases between them. The CDR3 length is 14 residues. Germline assignment: CDR1 LNHDA and CDR2 SQIVND (reference sequence). Written as DNA, the CDR3 is TGTGCCAGTAGTCAACAGGGTACGAACACTGAAGCTTTCTTT. It codes for CASSQQGTNTEAFF.

The genes are TRBV7-2 and TRBJ2-5; 9 bases line up with TRBD1. Germline V gene lookup returns CDR1 SGHTA and CDR2 FQGNSA. The CDR3 extends over 13 amino acids. Trimming took 5 bases from V and 5 from J; bases not matched to a gene: 3. The CDR3 here is CASSGQGRETQYF. The CDR3 DNA sequence: TGTGCCAGCAGCGGACAGGGGCGGGAGACCCAGTACTTC.

This chain links TRBV6-5 with TRBJ1-6; D uncertain. Trimming left V 6 bases short and J 6 bases short, with 15 bases between. Germline-derived CDR1 and CDR2 are MNHEY and SVGAGI. The CDR3 sequence is 15 residues long. This chain's CDR3 is CASRAESPSNSPLHF. DNA of the CDR3: TGTGCCAGCAGGGCGGAAAGCCCCTCTAATTCACCCCTCCACTTT.

J is TRBJ1-4 and V is TRBV19, with a possible D match to TRBD1 (5 bases). Germline values: CDR1 LNHDA, CDR2 SQIVND (reference sequence). Deletions cut 5 bases from V and 8 bases from J, with 18 bases between. The CDR3 extends over 15 amino acids. The CDR3 is CASSPLALRGEKLFF. The CDR3 nucleotides are TGTGCCAGTAGTCCCCTGGCTTTAAGGGGCGAAAAACTGTTTTTT.

This chain links TRBV19 with TRBJ2-7, with D tentatively TRBD2 (5 bases). The CDR3 is 15 residues long. The V gene lost 1 base and the J gene lost 1 base, with 11 bases spanning the gap. Looked up from germline, CDR1 is LNHDA and CDR2 is SQIVND (reference sequence). The CDR3 protein is CASSIGGGASYEQYF. In DNA, the CDR3 is TGTGCCAGTAGTATAGGTGGAGGCGCTTCCTACGAGCAGTACTTC.

Comment on this clone: A read error may produce the germline difference seen at one junction end. The genes are TRBV7-8 and TRBJ1-4, with D maybe TRBD1 (6 bases). The length of the CDR3 is 12 residues. CDR1 is SGHVS, CDR2 FQNEAQ, per germline. CDR3 DNA sequence: TGTGCCAGCAGCGCCGAGGGGGAAAAATTGTTTTTT. Protein sequence: CASSAEGEKLFF.

CDR3 sequence reads: CASSLEGSGGRGTQYF. The CDR3 nucleotides read TGCGCCAGCAGCTTGGAGGGTAGCGGGGGGCGAGGGACCCAGTACTTC. The chain carries TRBV5-1 and TRBJ2-5; TRBD2 agrees at 10 bases. CDR1 is SGHRS and CDR2 is YFSETQ in the germline V gene. This CDR3 contains 16 residues. J was trimmed by 7 bases and V by 0 bases; bases with no gene match: 9.

The CDR3, as DNA: TGTGCCAGCAGCGTTTCCCCAGAGGGTCTTGGCTACACCTTC. It specifies CASSVSPEGLGYTF. The V call is TRBV9, the J call TRBJ1-2; D call uncertain. CDR3 size: 14 residues. The germline V gene encodes CDR1 SGDLS and CDR2 YYNGEE. Trimming stripped 2 bases from V and 7 bases from J, with 15 bases between. The complete variable domain, with remaining parts taken from reference TRBV9 and TRBJ1-2, reads DSGVTQTPKHLITATGQRVTLRCSPRSGDLSVYWYQQSLDQGLQFLIQYYNGEERAKGNILERFSAQQFPDLHSELNLSSLELGDSALYFCASSVSPEGLGYTFGSGTRLTVV.

This clone has only one observation. The chain joins TRBV2 to TRBJ1-1; unclear D gene. The CDR3 totals 14 residues. Germline V gene sequence: CDR1 SNHLY, CDR2 FYNNEI. Trimming cost V 2 bases and J 5 bases, with 12 bases left between them. Here the CDR3 DNA reads TGTGCCAGCAGTGAAAGCGGAATTTTAACTGAAGCTTTCTTT. This codes for CASSESGILTEAFF.

This chain joins TRBV10-3 and TRBJ1-2, with 7 bases that match TRBD1. The CDR3 is 13 residues long. Trimming took 8 bases from V and 6 from J; bases not matched to a gene: 9. From germline, CDR1 is ENHRY and CDR2 SYGVKD. The DNA of the CDR3 is TGTGCCATCGCTAAAGACAGGGCAGATGGCTACACCTTC. This encodes CAIAKDRADGYTF.

This chain joins TRBV4-1 and TRBJ2-7; TRBD2 matches 7 bases. In germline, CDR1 is MGHRA, CDR2 YSYEKL. The CDR3 extends over 14 amino acids. The V gene end was trimmed by 4 bases and the J gene end by 2 bases; junction bases not matched to a gene: 5. CDR3 amino acids: CASSPLGGTYEQYF. The CDR3 region has the DNA TGCGCCAGCAGCCCCCTGGGAGGGACCTACGAGCAGTACTTC.

The chain uses TRBV3-1 (or the pseudogene TRBV3-2) and TRBJ1-1; D gene uncertain. Looked up from germline, CDR1 is LGHDT and CDR2 is YNNKEL (reference sequence). Trimming stripped 0 bases from V and 3 bases from J, with 8 bases between. The CDR3 extends over 14 amino acids. The CDR3 sequence is CASSQDLRHTEAFF. The DNA of the CDR3 is TGTGCCAGCAGCCAAGATCTCAGGCACACTGAAGCTTTCTTT.

In its sample, this clone was seen a few times. CDR3 sequence: CSVDGDTTDTQYF. In DNA form, the CDR3 reads TGCAGCGTTGACGGGGACACGACAGATACGCAGTATTTT. The chain has TRBV29-1 and TRBJ2-3; perhaps TRBD1 as D (6 bases). The germline V and J ends were trimmed by 3 bases and 3 bases, with 10 bases remaining between them. This CDR3 comprises 13 residues. Germline V lookup: CDR1 SQVTM, CDR2 ANQGSEA.

V is TRBV1 and J is TRBJ2-1; TRBD2, the table's D call, was not compared with the DNA. TRBV1 counts as a pseudogene. This CDR3 contains 12 residues. The CDR3 DNA sequence: TGCACCAGCAGCCAATCGGGGAGTGAGCAGTTCTTC. Protein sequence: CTSSQSGSEQFF.

The chain is built from TRBV6-5 and TRBJ2-7; tentative D call: TRBD2 (6 bases). V dropped 0 bases and J dropped 5 bases, with 11 bases sitting between them. The CDR3 is 14 amino acids. The germline CDR1 and CDR2 sequences are MNHEY and SVGAGI. The DNA of the CDR3 is TGTGCCAGCAGTTACTCGCGGGGAGGAGACGAGCAGTACTTC. Translating gives CASSYSRGGDEQYF.

This sequence joins TRBV9 and TRBJ1-1, with TRBD1 matching over 8 bases. Germline trimming cut 3 bases from V and 3 bases from J; bases unmatched to any gene: 4. CDR1 SGDLS and CDR2 YYNGEE come from the germline V gene. CDR3 length: 14 amino acids. CDR3 region: CASSGQGRYTEAFF. The CDR3 nucleotides read TGTGCCAGCAGCGGACAGGGGAGGTACACTGAAGCTTTCTTT.

This chain uses TRBV3-1 (or the pseudogene TRBV3-2) with TRBJ2-1; tentative D call: TRBD1 (6 bases). Germline loops: CDR1 LGHDT, CDR2 YNNKEL (reference sequence). The germline V and J ends were trimmed by 1 base and 4 bases, with 11 bases remaining between them. The CDR3 spans 15 residues. The CDR3 DNA sequence: TGTGCCAGCAGCCAAGGGGGGCCTTCTTACAATGAGCAGTTCTTC. The encoded protein is CASSQGGPSYNEQFF.

The chain uses TRBV27 and TRBJ2-1; 11 bases align to TRBD2. Germline loops: CDR1 MNHEY, CDR2 SMNVEV (reference sequence). CDR3 length: 15 amino acids. Germline trimming cut 5 bases from V and 4 bases from J; bases unmatched to any gene: 4. In DNA, the CDR3 is TGTGCCAGCAGTACCGGGACTAGCGGTTACAATGAGCAGTTCTTC. Translating it yields CASSTGTSGYNEQFF.

The V gene is TRBV19, the J gene TRBJ2-1, with TRBD2 matching 15 bases. The CDR3 consists of 17 residues. V lost 10 bases, J lost 7 bases, and 14 bases stayed unmatched. CDR1 is LNHDA and CDR2 is SQIVND in the germline V gene (reference sequence). The CDR3 nucleotides read TGTGCCACTTACCCTTGGACTAGCGGGGGGGCCCAGAATGAGCAGTTCTTC. Its protein is CATYPWTSGGAQNEQFF.

The rearrangement joins TRBV18 to TRBJ1-1; D gene uncertain. This CDR3 is built from 11 residues. V lost 5 bases to trimming and J lost 7 bases, with 8 bases between them. The germline gives CDR1 KGHSH, CDR2 LQKENI. CDR3 amino acids: CASSGRDEAFF. DNA of the CDR3: TGTGCCAGCTCAGGGAGGGATGAAGCTTTCTTT. The variable domain in full, completed from reference TRBV18 and TRBJ1-1, reads NAGVMQNPRHLVRRRGQEARLRCSPMKGHSHVYWYRQLPEEGLKFMVYLQKENIIDESGMPKERFSAEFPKEGPSILRIQQVVRGDSAAYFCASSGRDEAFFGQGTRLTVV.